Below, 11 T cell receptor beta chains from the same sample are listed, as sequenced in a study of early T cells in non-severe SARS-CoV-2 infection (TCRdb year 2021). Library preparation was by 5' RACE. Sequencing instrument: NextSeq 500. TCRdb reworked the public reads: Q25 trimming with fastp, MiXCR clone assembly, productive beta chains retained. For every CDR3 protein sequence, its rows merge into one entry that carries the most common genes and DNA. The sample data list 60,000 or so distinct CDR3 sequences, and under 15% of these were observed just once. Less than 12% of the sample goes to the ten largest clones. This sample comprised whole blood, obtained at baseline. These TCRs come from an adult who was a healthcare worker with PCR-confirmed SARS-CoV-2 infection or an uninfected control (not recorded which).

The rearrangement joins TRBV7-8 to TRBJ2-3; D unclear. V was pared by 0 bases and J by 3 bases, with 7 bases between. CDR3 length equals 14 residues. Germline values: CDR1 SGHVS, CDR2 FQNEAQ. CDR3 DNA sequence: TGTGCCAGCAGCTTAGCGATAGGTACAGATACGCAGTATTTT. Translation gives CASSLAIGTDTQYF. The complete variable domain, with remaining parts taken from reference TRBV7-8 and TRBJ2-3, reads GAGVSQSPRYKVAKRGQDVALRCDPISGHVSLFWYQQALGQGPEFLTYFQNEAQLDKSGLPSDRFFAERPEGSVSTLKIQRTQQEDSAVYLCASSLAIGTDTQYFGPGTRLTVL.

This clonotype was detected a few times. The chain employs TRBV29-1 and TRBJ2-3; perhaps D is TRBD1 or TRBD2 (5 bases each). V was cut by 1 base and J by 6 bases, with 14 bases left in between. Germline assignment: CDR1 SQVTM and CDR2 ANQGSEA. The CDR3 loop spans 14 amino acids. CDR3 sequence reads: CSVEGIPGTDTQYF. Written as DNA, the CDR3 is TGCAGCGTTGAAGGGATCCCAGGGACCGATACGCAGTATTTT.

The CDR3 DNA sequence: TGTGCCAGCAGTTTAGTGGGCCCTAGCTCCTACGAGCAGTACTTC. Translating gives CASSLVGPSSYEQYF. The V and J genes are TRBV28 and TRBJ2-7, with D unclear. Germline V gene data show CDR1 as MDHEN and CDR2 as SYDVKM. This CDR3 contains 15 residues. V was pared by 2 bases and J by 0 bases, with 11 bases between.

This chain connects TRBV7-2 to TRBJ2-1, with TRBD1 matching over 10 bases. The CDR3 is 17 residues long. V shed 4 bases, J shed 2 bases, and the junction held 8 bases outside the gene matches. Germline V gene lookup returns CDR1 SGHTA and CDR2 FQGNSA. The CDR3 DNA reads TGTGCCAGCAGCTCGCCGGACAGGGGGAGTCCCTACAATGAGCAGTTCTTC. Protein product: CASSSPDRGSPYNEQFF.

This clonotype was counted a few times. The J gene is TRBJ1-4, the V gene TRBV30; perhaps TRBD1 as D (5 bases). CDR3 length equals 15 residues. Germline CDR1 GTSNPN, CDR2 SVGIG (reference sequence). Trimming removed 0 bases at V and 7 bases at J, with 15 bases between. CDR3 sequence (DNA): TGTGCCTGGAGTGTACAGAGGGGTAGTGGTGAAAAACTGTTTTTT. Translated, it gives CAWSVQRGSGEKLFF. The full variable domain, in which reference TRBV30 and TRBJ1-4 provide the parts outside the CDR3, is SQTIHQWPATLVQPVGSPLSLECTVEGTSNPNLYWYRQAAGRGLQLLFYSVGIGQISSEVPQNLSASRPQDRQFILSSKKLLLSDSGFYLCAWSVQRGSGEKLFFGSGTQLSVL.

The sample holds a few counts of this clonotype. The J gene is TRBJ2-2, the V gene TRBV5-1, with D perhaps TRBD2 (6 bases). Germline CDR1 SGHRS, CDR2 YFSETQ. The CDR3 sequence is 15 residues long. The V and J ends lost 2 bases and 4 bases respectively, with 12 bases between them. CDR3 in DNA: TGCGCCAGCAGCTTAGAACCGCGGGGCACCGGGGAGCTGTTTTTT. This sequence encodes CASSLEPRGTGELFF.

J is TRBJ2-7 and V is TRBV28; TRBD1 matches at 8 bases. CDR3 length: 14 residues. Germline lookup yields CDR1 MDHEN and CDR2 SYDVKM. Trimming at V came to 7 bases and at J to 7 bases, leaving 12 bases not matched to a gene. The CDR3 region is CASNPGQGVEEQYF. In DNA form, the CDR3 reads TGTGCCAGCAATCCCGGACAGGGCGTTGAGGAGCAGTACTTC.

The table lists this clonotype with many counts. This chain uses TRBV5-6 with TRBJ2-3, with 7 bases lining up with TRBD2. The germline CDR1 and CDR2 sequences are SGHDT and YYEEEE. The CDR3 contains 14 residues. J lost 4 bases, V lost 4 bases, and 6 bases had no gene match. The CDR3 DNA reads TGTGCCAGCAGCACACTAGCGTCTGCAGATACGCAGTATTTT. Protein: CASSTLASADTQYF. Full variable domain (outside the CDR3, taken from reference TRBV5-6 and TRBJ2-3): DAGVTQSPTHLIKTRGQQVTLRCSPKSGHDTVSWYQQALGQGPQFIFQYYEEEERQRGNFPDRFSGHQFPNYSSELNVNALLLGDSALYLCASSTLASADTQYFGPGTRLTVL.

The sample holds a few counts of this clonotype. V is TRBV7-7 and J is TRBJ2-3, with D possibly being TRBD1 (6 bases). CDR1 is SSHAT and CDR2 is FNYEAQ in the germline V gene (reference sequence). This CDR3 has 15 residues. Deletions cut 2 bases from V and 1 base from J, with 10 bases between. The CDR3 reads CASSLMGHRTDTQYF. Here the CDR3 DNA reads TGTGCCAGCAGCTTAATGGGACACCGCACAGATACGCAGTATTTT.

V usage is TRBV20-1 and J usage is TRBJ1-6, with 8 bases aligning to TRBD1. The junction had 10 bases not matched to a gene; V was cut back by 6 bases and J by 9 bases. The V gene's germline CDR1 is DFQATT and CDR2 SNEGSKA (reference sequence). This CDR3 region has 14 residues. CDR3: CSAQADRGSSPLHF. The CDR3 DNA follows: TGCAGTGCGCAGGCCGACAGGGGAAGTTCACCCCTCCACTTT.

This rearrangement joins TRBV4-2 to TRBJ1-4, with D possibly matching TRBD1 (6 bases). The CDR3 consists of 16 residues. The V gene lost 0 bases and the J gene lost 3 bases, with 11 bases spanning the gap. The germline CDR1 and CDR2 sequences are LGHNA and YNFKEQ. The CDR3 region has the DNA TGTGCCAGCAGCCAAGATCCAGGGGTAGCTAATGAAAAACTGTTTTTT. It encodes CASSQDPGVANEKLFF.